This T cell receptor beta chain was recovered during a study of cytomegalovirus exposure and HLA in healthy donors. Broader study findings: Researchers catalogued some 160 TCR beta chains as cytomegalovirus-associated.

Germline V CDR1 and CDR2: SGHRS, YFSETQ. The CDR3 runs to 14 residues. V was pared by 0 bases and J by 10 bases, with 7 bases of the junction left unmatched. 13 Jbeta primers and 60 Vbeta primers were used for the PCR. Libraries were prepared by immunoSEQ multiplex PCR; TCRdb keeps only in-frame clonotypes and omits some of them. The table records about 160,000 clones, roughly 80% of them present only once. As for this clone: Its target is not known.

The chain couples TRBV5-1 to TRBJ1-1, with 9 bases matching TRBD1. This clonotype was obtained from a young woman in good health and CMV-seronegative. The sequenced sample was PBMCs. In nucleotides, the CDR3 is TGCGCCAGCAGCTTGGGGGACAGGGTAAAAAGAGCTTTCTTT. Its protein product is CASSLGDRVKRAFF.